These 15 T cell receptor beta chains share one sample of origin, sequenced in a study of T cells in Graves' hyperthyroidism and ophthalmopathy. Amplified TCR beta CDR3 regions derived from RNA transcripts. In the first-round RT-PCR of the TCR CDR3, the HTBI primer set was used. TCRdb used MiXCR to reprocess the multiplex PCR reads, holding one entry per CDR3 protein. The sample has about 580,000 distinct CDR3 sequences, around 14% seen once. Sequenced: blood. Source of these receptors: a woman between 25 and 40 years old with Graves' hyperthyroidism that later progressed to Graves' ophthalmopathy.

The chain uses TRBV6-5 and TRBJ2-3; 9 positions match TRBD2. J was trimmed by 7 bases and V by 5 bases; bases with no gene match: 10. Per the germline V gene, CDR1 is MNHEY and CDR2 is SVGAGI. This CDR3 contains 15 residues. CDR3: CASSTKREVIHTQYF. The DNA for the CDR3 is TGTGCCAGCAGTACTAAGCGGGAGGTCATACATACGCAGTATTTT.

There are many counts of this clonotype. The chain links TRBV19 to TRBJ1-2; TRBD1 might be the D (6 bases). Germline V lookup: CDR1 LNHDA, CDR2 SQIVND (reference sequence). Trimming cost V 5 bases and J 5 bases, with 15 bases left between them. CDR3 length equals 14 residues. CDR3 nucleotide sequence: TGTGCCAGTAGTGTGACAGGTCCGAGGTATGGCTACACCTTC. Translating gives CASSVTGPRYGYTF.

This clonotype was detected ten times or more. The chain has TRBV11-2 and TRBJ2-3; 9 bases agree with TRBD2. The CDR3 has 15 residues. With V trimmed by 2 bases and J by 5 bases, 5 bases remained unmatched. Germline V CDR1 and CDR2: SGHAT, FQNNGV. CDR3 protein: CASSLLAGVRDTQYF. CDR3 nucleotides: TGTGCCAGCAGCTTATTAGCGGGAGTAAGAGATACGCAGTATTTT.

V gene TRBV18 combines with J gene TRBJ2-7; 7 nucleotides match TRBD1. The CDR3 totals 14 residues. CDR1 and CDR2 from the germline V gene are KGHSH and LQKENI. V was clipped by 1 base and J by 6 bases; unmatched bases: 6. The CDR3 DNA is TGTGCCAGCTCACCACGACAGGGTGAAGGCGAGCAGTACTTC. This sequence encodes CASSPRQGEGEQYF.

This clonotype was seen at least ten times. The rearrangement links TRBV28 to TRBJ1-5; 7 positions agree with TRBD1. J gave up 3 bases and V 3 bases, and 5 bases lay outside the gene matches. The CDR3 is 15 residues long. Germline V gives CDR1 MDHEN, CDR2 SYDVKM. The CDR3 DNA sequence: TGTGCCAGCAGTTTTTCCAGGGGGACCAATCAGCCCCAGCATTTT. Its protein is CASSFSRGTNQPQHF.

This rearrangement joins TRBV10-3 to TRBJ2-7, with 11 bases identical to TRBD1. The CDR3 runs to 15 residues. Germline CDR1 and CDR2: ENHRY and SYGVKD. The V gene end was trimmed by 5 bases and the J gene end by 7 bases; junction bases not matched to a gene: 10. The CDR3 DNA is TGTGCCATCAGTCCGGGACAGGGGGACTCTGGGGAGCAGTACTTC. Translated: CAISPGQGDSGEQYF.

This clonotype was seen only a few times. V usage is TRBV20-1 and J usage is TRBJ2-1, with D unclear. Germline CDR1 reads DFQATT; CDR2 reads SNEGSKA (reference sequence). This CDR3 comprises 14 residues. V was trimmed by 3 bases and J by 0 bases, leaving 9 bases between them. The CDR3 loop is CSARSASSYNEQFF. The DNA for the CDR3 is TGCAGTGCTAGGAGCGCGAGCTCCTACAATGAGCAGTTCTTC.

This clonotype has ten or more counts. The chain is built from TRBV7-2 and TRBJ2-7, with TRBD2 identical over 12 bases. V dropped 5 bases and J dropped 4; count of bases not matched to a gene: 6. The germline V gene has CDR1 SGHTA and CDR2 FQGNSA. The CDR3 is 15 residues long. The CDR3 protein is CASSPSSGRAYEQYF. DNA for the CDR3: TGTGCCAGCAGCCCTTCTAGCGGGAGGGCTTACGAGCAGTACTTC.

This clonotype has ten or more counts. The junction and the germline gene differ at one end; a read error may be behind it. The gene calls are TRBV5-1 and TRBJ2-1; 9 positions agree with TRBD1. Germline-derived CDR1 and CDR2 are SGHRS and YFSETQ. The CDR3 spans 15 residues. For the CDR3, the DNA is TGTGCCAGTAGTTTGGGACAGGGCCCCTACAATGAGCAGTTCTTC. Translation: CASSLGQGPYNEQFF.

This clonotype was recorded at least ten times. The J gene is TRBJ2-7, the V gene TRBV20-1; 11 bases are shared with TRBD2. CDR1 is DFQATT and CDR2 is SNEGSKA in the germline V gene (reference sequence). The CDR3 length is 13 residues. The junction had 3 bases not matched to a gene; V was cut back by 1 base and J by 7 bases. CDR3 sequence reads: CSARVAGGGEQYF. CDR3 DNA sequence: TGCAGTGCTAGAGTAGCGGGAGGGGGTGAGCAGTACTTC.

This chain uses TRBV20-1 with TRBJ2-1, with D tentatively TRBD1 or TRBD2 (6 bases each). V was pared by 5 bases and J by 4 bases, with 18 bases between. In germline, CDR1 is DFQATT, CDR2 SNEGSKA (reference sequence). The CDR3 has 15 amino acids. The CDR3 nucleotides are TGCAGTGCTCTACAGGGACTTTCCTCTTACAATGAGCAGTTCTTC. Its protein product is CSALQGLSSYNEQFF.

At least ten counts were recorded for this clonotype. V usage is TRBV27 and J usage is TRBJ1-5; D may be TRBD1 (5 bases). The germline V gene has CDR1 MNHEY and CDR2 SMNVEV (reference sequence). Trimming took off 5 bases at V and 5 bases at J, with 19 bases between the two ends. The CDR3 totals 16 residues. The CDR3 loop reads CASSDITGPLDQPQHF. In nucleotides, the CDR3 is TGTGCCAGCAGTGATATAACAGGCCCTCTTGATCAGCCCCAGCATTTT.

The chain carries TRBV15 and TRBJ2-2; D is possibly TRBD1 or TRBD2 (6 bases each). This CDR3 has 13 amino acids. Trimming pared 6 bases from V and 5 bases from J, leaving 10 bases between. Germline V gene data show CDR1 as LNHNV and CDR2 as YYDKDF (reference sequence). CDR3 sequence reads: CATRGGWTGELFF. In nucleotides, the CDR3 is TGTGCCACCAGGGGGGGCTGGACCGGGGAGCTGTTTTTT.

This chain links TRBV5-1 with TRBJ2-5; the D gene is possibly TRBD2 (5 bases). The CDR3 runs to 14 residues. V gave up 4 bases and J gave up 5 bases, with 15 bases separating them. Germline V CDR1 and CDR2: SGHRS, YFSETQ. The CDR3 sequence: CASSEGQPGETQYF. The CDR3 nucleotides read TGCGCCAGCAGCGAGGGCCAGCCCGGCGAGACCCAGTACTTC.

This clonotype has ten or more counts. V is TRBV27 and J is TRBJ2-1; possibly TRBD2 for D (6 bases). Germline assignment: CDR1 MNHEY and CDR2 SMNVEV (reference sequence). V lost 2 bases and J lost 8, with 16 bases in between. CDR3 size: 15 residues. DNA for the CDR3: TGTGCCAGCAGTTTAGAGGGAGGTACCTGGGATGAGCAGTTCTTC. It translates to CASSLEGGTWDEQFF.